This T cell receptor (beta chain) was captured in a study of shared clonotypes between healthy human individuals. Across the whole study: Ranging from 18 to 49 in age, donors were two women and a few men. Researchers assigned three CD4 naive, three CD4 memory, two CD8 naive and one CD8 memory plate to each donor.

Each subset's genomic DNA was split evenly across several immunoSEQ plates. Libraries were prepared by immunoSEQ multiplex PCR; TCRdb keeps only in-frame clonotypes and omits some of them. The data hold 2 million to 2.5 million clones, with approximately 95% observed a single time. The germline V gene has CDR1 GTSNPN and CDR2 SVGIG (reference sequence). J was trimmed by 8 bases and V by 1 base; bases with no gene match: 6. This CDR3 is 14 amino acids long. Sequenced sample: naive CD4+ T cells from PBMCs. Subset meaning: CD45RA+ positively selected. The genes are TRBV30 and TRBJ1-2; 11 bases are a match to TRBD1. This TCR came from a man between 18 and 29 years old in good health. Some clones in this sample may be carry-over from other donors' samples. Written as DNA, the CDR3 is TGTGCCTGGAGTGCGGGGACAGGGGGTCGGGGCTACACCTTC. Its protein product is CAWSAGTGGRGYTF.